The 26 T cell receptor beta chains given below trace back to one sample, sequenced in a study of CD8 T cells in Susac syndrome. About 0.5 to 1 ug RNA was reverse transcribed with random hexamers. In TCRdb, the immunoSEQ multiplex PCR reads were re-called with MiXCR into one record per CDR3 protein. The sample consists of a few hundred thousand distinct CDR3 sequences, approximately 81% of them appearing once. Sequenced sample: CD8+ T cells from PBMCs. Receptors originate from a human donor with multiple sclerosis.

J is TRBJ2-7 and V is TRBV6-5; TRBD1 matches 7 bases. V was pared by 5 bases and J by 0 bases, with 7 bases of the junction left unmatched. CDR1 MNHEY and CDR2 SVGAGI come from the germline V gene. This CDR3 is 15 amino acids long. The CDR3: CASSKGQRSSYEQYF. CDR3 in DNA: TGTGCCAGCAGTAAGGGACAGAGAAGCTCCTACGAGCAGTACTTC.

The chain carries TRBV6-1 and TRBJ1-1; 9 nucleotides align to TRBD1. This CDR3 has 14 amino acids. The germline CDR1 and CDR2 sequences are MNHNS and SASEGT. V dropped 5 bases and J dropped 5; count of bases not matched to a gene: 6. The CDR3 sequence is CASSRTGGMTEAFF. DNA for the CDR3: TGTGCCAGCAGTCGCACAGGGGGCATGACTGAAGCTTTCTTT.

A single count supports this clonotype. The chain joins TRBV6-1 to TRBJ2-3; D unclear. The V gene lost 11 bases and the J gene lost 4 bases, with 13 bases spanning the gap. The CDR3 runs to 12 residues. Germline V CDR1 and CDR2: MNHNS, SASEGT. The CDR3 DNA is TGTGCCGGCGGCTCCCGGGCAGATACGCAGTATTTT. Translation: CAGGSRADTQYF.

The rearrangement joins TRBV27 to TRBJ1-2, with 8 bases identical to TRBD1. The V gene's germline CDR1 is MNHEY and CDR2 SMNVEV (reference sequence). V dropped 6 bases and J dropped 2; count of bases not matched to a gene: 5. The CDR3 has 14 amino acids. CDR3 in amino acids: CASRPDRENYGYTF. CDR3 nucleotides: TGTGCCAGCAGACCGGACAGGGAGAACTATGGCTACACCTTC.

This CDR3 is CASRLVSSPREQFF. DNA for the CDR3: TGCGCCAGCAGGCTCGTTTCAAGTCCACGTGAGCAGTTCTTC. This chain links TRBV5-1 with TRBJ2-1; D is undetermined. This CDR3 region has 14 residues. The V gene's germline CDR1 is SGHRS and CDR2 YFSETQ. V lost 5 bases and J 9 bases, leaving 18 bases between the germline ends.

The chain carries TRBV6-1 and TRBJ2-7; possible D gene TRBD1, 6 bases. The CDR3 sequence is 13 residues long. CDR1 MNHNS and CDR2 SASEGT come from the germline V gene. The ends were cut back, 5 bases at V and 5 bases at J, with 13 bases in the middle. The CDR3 DNA is TGTGCCAGCAGTTCCCCTCCAGGGGACGAGCAGTACTTC. This translates into CASSSPPGDEQYF.

This chain joins TRBV6-5 and TRBJ2-5; TRBD2 aligns across 10 bases. The germline V gene encodes CDR1 MNHEY and CDR2 SVGAGI. CDR3 length equals 17 residues. The J segment lost 5 bases and the V segment lost 2 bases, leaving 11 bases of the junction unmatched. CDR3 in DNA: TGTGCCAGCAGTTACCCAGCTAGCGGGAGTATTGGCGAGACCCAGTACTTC. Its translation: CASSYPASGSIGETQYF.

V usage is TRBV9 and J usage is TRBJ1-2, with D tentatively TRBD1 (5 bases). CDR1 is SGDLS and CDR2 is YYNGEE in the germline V gene. The length of the CDR3 is 12 residues. The ends were cut back, 7 bases at V and 8 bases at J, with 15 bases in the middle. CDR3 loop: CASGSGTGGYTF. The CDR3, as DNA: TGTGCCAGCGGCTCAGGGACTGGGGGCTACACCTTC.

J is TRBJ2-2 and V is TRBV6-5; 8 bases match TRBD1. CDR1 is MNHEY and CDR2 is SVGAGI in the germline V gene. This CDR3 spans 16 amino acids. The junction had 5 bases not matched to a gene; V was cut back by 2 bases and J by 3 bases. In nucleotides, the CDR3 is TGTGCCAGCAGTTACGAACCGGGACAGGACACCGGGGAGCTGTTTTTT. This gives the protein CASSYEPGQDTGELFF.

The chain links TRBV7-9 to TRBJ2-1, with 11 bases aligning to TRBD2. This CDR3 comprises 14 residues. V lost 11 bases and J lost 7; bases outside the gene matches: 10. Germline-derived CDR1 and CDR2 are SEHNR and FQNEAQ (reference sequence). The CDR3 reads CAGFGLAGRNEQFF. CDR3 DNA sequence: TGTGCCGGATTCGGACTAGCGGGTAGGAATGAGCAGTTCTTC.

This clonotype was seen a few times. The chain is built from TRBV7-9 and TRBJ1-1; no clear D gene. Germline loops: CDR1 SEHNR, CDR2 FQNEAQ (reference sequence). V was cut by 6 bases and J by 1 base, with 9 bases left in between. The CDR3 has 13 residues. CDR3: CASRTTRNTEAFF. CDR3 bases: TGTGCCAGCAGGACCACAAGGAACACTGAAGCTTTCTTT. The complete variable domain, with remaining parts taken from reference TRBV7-9 and TRBJ1-1, reads DTGVSQNPRHKITKRGQNVTFRCDPISEHNRLYWYRQTLGQGPEFLTYFQNEAQLEKSRLLSDRFSAERPKGSFSTLEIQRTEQGDSAMYLCASRTTRNTEAFFGQGTRLTVV.

This clonotype was seen more than once but under ten times. The chain has TRBV29-1 and TRBJ2-1, with 11 bases that match TRBD2. The trim removed 6 bases at V and 0 bases at J, leaving 10 bases unmatched. Germline V lookup: CDR1 SQVTM, CDR2 ANQGSEA. CDR3 length: 17 amino acids. The CDR3 DNA is TGCAGCGTGGTGGGACTAGCGGAGGGGACCTCCTACAATGAGCAGTTCTTC. Translating it yields CSVVGLAEGTSYNEQFF.

A remark on this clonotype: The junction differs from germline at one of its ends, possibly a read error. The chain carries TRBV9 and TRBJ2-1; 15 bases are shared with TRBD2. The CDR3 is 18 amino acids. CDR1 is SGDLS, CDR2 YYNGEE, per germline. The DNA for the CDR3 is TGTGCCAACAGCGTAGCGGGACTAGCGGGAGGCTCCTACAATGAGCAGCTCTTC. Protein sequence: CANSVAGLAGGSYNEQLF.

The chain joins TRBV5-6 to TRBJ2-4; D is uncertain. The germline CDR1 and CDR2 sequences are SGHDT and YYEEEE. V shed 0 bases and J shed 4 bases, with 11 bases lying between them. This CDR3 comprises 15 residues. The chain's CDR3 is CASSLVLDPKNIQYF. The CDR3 nucleotides are TGTGCCAGCAGCTTGGTGCTGGACCCTAAAAACATTCAGTACTTC.

V gene TRBV5-8 combines with J gene TRBJ1-1; D might be TRBD1 (6 bases). The CDR3 covers 18 residues. Trimming pared 1 base from V and 5 bases from J, leaving 24 bases between. Germline values: CDR1 SGHTS, CDR2 YDEGEE. In nucleotides, the CDR3 is TGTGCCAGCAGCTTGTGGATTGTGGGGGGCCGTGGATGGACTGAAGCTTTCTTT. Protein: CASSLWIVGGRGWTEAFF.

The V and J genes are TRBV14 and TRBJ2-1; D gene uncertain. The germline gives CDR1 SGHDN, CDR2 FVKESK. This CDR3 spans 15 amino acids. The germline V and J ends were trimmed by 1 base and 3 bases, with 10 bases remaining between them. CDR3 coding DNA: TGTGCCAGCAGCCAAGTAGCATCCGGCTACAATGAGCAGTTCTTC. Translated, it gives CASSQVASGYNEQFF.

This clonotype was seen just once. CDR3 nucleotides: TGCAGCGTCTTGGACACCAACTATGGCTACACCTTC. Encoded protein: CSVLDTNYGYTF. This chain connects TRBV29-1 to TRBJ1-2; D possibly corresponds to TRBD1 (5 bases). The CDR3 runs to 12 residues. Germline-derived CDR1 and CDR2 are SQVTM and ANQGSEA. V was pared by 6 bases and J by 2 bases, with 10 bases between.

The J gene is TRBJ2-5, the V gene TRBV13, with a possible D match to TRBD1 (5 bases). CDR3 size: 14 residues. The V gene lost 2 bases and the J gene lost 4 bases, with 11 bases spanning the gap. CDR1 and CDR2 (germline): PRHDT, FYEKMQ (reference sequence). This chain's CDR3 is CASSLRGRAETQYF. The CDR3 nucleotides read TGTGCCAGCAGCTTAAGGGGAAGAGCAGAGACCCAGTACTTC.

The CDR3 bases are TGCGCCAGTAACTGTGACACCGGGGAGCTGTTTTTT. Translating it yields CASNCDTGELFF. The J gene is TRBJ2-2, the V gene TRBV5-1; D remains ambiguous. The V gene lost 8 bases and the J gene lost 3 bases, with 8 bases spanning the gap. Germline V gene sequence: CDR1 SGHRS, CDR2 YFSETQ. The CDR3 totals 12 residues.

The chain recombines TRBV4-1 with TRBJ2-4; D is possibly TRBD2 (6 bases). V lost 0 bases to trimming and J lost 0 bases, with 12 bases between them. This CDR3 has 17 residues. The germline V gene has CDR1 MGHRA and CDR2 YSYEKL. The CDR3 is CASSQEGVGGAKNIQYF. In DNA, the CDR3 is TGCGCCAGCAGCCAAGAAGGGGTCGGGGGAGCCAAAAACATTCAGTACTTC.

This clonotype occurred once. This rearrangement joins TRBV7-6 to TRBJ1-1; D unresolved. This CDR3 contains 14 residues. The germline V and J ends were trimmed by 1 base and 2 bases, with 8 bases remaining between them. Germline V lookup: CDR1 SGHVS, CDR2 FNYEAQ. CDR3 DNA: TGTGCCAGCAGCTTAGGAGAGCGTAACACTGAAGCTTTCTTT. It yields the protein CASSLGERNTEAFF.

The chain joins TRBV30 to TRBJ2-7; possibly TRBD1 for D (5 bases). Germline CDR1 is GTSNPN and CDR2 is SVGIG (reference sequence). The CDR3 has 12 residues. V lost 7 bases, J lost 0 bases, and 10 bases lay in between. CDR3: CASQGHSYEQYF. For the CDR3, the DNA is TGTGCCTCGCAGGGTCACTCCTACGAGCAGTACTTC.

The gene calls are TRBV2 and TRBJ2-1, with unresolved D. Germline values: CDR1 SNHLY, CDR2 FYNNEI. The CDR3 has 14 amino acids. V shed 3 bases and J shed 3 bases, with 9 bases lying between them. CDR3 nucleotides: TGTGCCAGCAGTGATTGGGTGGGCTACAATGAGCAGTTCTTC. Translating gives CASSDWVGYNEQFF.

In its sample, this clonotype was seen a few times. J is TRBJ2-2 and V is TRBV9; D unresolved. This CDR3 is built from 13 residues. The V gene's germline CDR1 is SGDLS and CDR2 YYNGEE. V gave up 2 bases and J gave up 6 bases, with 8 bases separating them. The CDR3 here is CASSVIVSGELFF. Here the CDR3 DNA reads TGTGCCAGCAGCGTTATTGTTTCCGGGGAGCTGTTTTTT.

V and J are TRBV14 and TRBJ1-1; 7 bases align to TRBD1. Germline-derived CDR1 and CDR2 are SGHDN and FVKESK. This CDR3 contains 15 residues. With 5 bases clipped from V and 4 bases from J, the junction kept 10 bases outside the gene matches. As DNA, the CDR3 is TGTGCCAGCAGCGAAAGACAGGGTTATGGCACTGAAGCTTTCTTT. This encodes CASSERQGYGTEAFF.

This chain links TRBV20-1 with TRBJ2-7, with a possible D match to TRBD1 (5 bases). In germline, CDR1 is DFQATT, CDR2 SNEGSKA (reference sequence). The CDR3 runs 13 residues. Trimming took off 5 bases at V and 0 bases at J, with 11 bases between the two ends. The CDR3 DNA sequence: TGCAGTGCTCACGGACAAAGCTCCTACGAGCAGTACTTC. It specifies CSAHGQSSYEQYF.